This passage covers 9 T cell receptor beta chains from one sample sequenced in a study of cytomegalovirus exposure and HLA in healthy donors. 60 Vbeta and 13 Jbeta primers were used in PCR. Measured with immunoSEQ multiplex PCR; TCRdb has only the in-frame clones, and not every one. The top ten hold under 1.5% of the sample, which has approximately 110,000 clones, 78% seen once. The sequenced sample was PBMCs. The receptors shown here come from a man under 40 in good health and CMV-seronegative.

The genes are TRBV10-2 and TRBJ2-2; no clear D gene. The CDR3 sequence is 13 residues long. Trimming shortened V by 6 bases and J by 0 bases, and 5 bases separated the two germline ends. The V gene's germline CDR1 is WSHSY and CDR2 SAAADI. CDR3 protein: CASRAANTGELFF. The DNA of the CDR3 is TGCGCCAGCAGGGCGGCGAACACCGGGGAGCTGTTTTTT.

The chain combines TRBV5-6 with TRBJ2-7; 14 bases match TRBD2. Germline trimming cut 3 bases from V and 12 bases from J; bases unmatched to any gene: 8. Germline V gene data show CDR1 as SGHDT and CDR2 as YYEEEE. The CDR3 length is 14 residues. CDR3 sequence reads: CASSSGLAGAAPYF. In nucleotides, the CDR3 is TGTGCCAGCAGCTCGGGACTAGCGGGAGCCGCCCCGTACTTC.

This chain uses TRBV4-1 with TRBJ2-5; 10 bases match TRBD2. V was pared by 1 base and J by 5 bases, with 10 bases of the junction left unmatched. This CDR3 contains 17 residues. CDR1 and CDR2 from the germline V gene are MGHRA and YSYEKL. The CDR3 is CASSQGVTSGTRETQYF. CDR3 DNA sequence: TGCGCCAGCAGCCAAGGGGTAACTAGCGGGACGAGGGAGACCCAGTACTTC.

The chain carries TRBV21-1 and TRBJ1-3. TRBV21-1 is a pseudogene locus. This CDR3 contains 15 residues. CDR3 in DNA: TGTGCCAGCAGCCAGACTTACCGCTCTGGAAACACCATATATTTT. It codes for CASSQTYRSGNTIYF.

This chain connects TRBV5-6 to TRBJ2-1; 8 positions agree with TRBD2. Per germline, CDR1 SGHDT and CDR2 YYEEEE. The CDR3 runs to 16 residues. V dropped 4 bases and J dropped 6; count of bases not matched to a gene: 12. CDR3 bases: TGTGCCAGCAGCCTTCCTGGCGGGGGGAAAGGCAATGAGCAGTTCTTC. Translation: CASSLPGGGKGNEQFF. Together with reference TRBV5-6 and TRBJ2-1, the CDR3 gives the full variable domain: DAGVTQSPTHLIKTRGQQVTLRCSPKSGHDTVSWYQQALGQGPQFIFQYYEEEERQRGNFPDRFSGHQFPNYSSELNVNALLLGDSALYLCASSLPGGGKGNEQFFGPGTRLTVL.

The chain is built from TRBV6-5 and TRBJ2-7, with TRBD2 identical over 12 bases. The CDR3 sequence is 15 residues long. With V trimmed by 6 bases and J by 4 bases, 7 bases remained unmatched. Germline V CDR1 and CDR2: MNHEY, SVGAGI. CDR3 protein: CASSSGTSGLYEQYF. CDR3 DNA sequence: TGTGCCAGCAGCTCCGGGACTAGCGGGTTGTACGAGCAGTACTTC.

The rearrangement uses TRBV7-9 and TRBJ2-1; D is unresolved. The V gene's germline CDR1 is SEHNR and CDR2 FQNEAQ (reference sequence). The CDR3 consists of 12 residues. The V gene lost 5 bases and the J gene lost 9 bases, with 11 bases spanning the gap. CDR3 sequence: CASSPRLSEQFF. As DNA, the CDR3 is TGTGCCAGCAGCCCCCGTCTTAGTGAGCAGTTCTTC.

V gene TRBV9 combines with J gene TRBJ2-5; perhaps TRBD2 as D (5 bases). The CDR3 spans 14 residues. Germline assignment: CDR1 SGDLS and CDR2 YYNGEE. The V end was cut by 6 bases, the J end by 2 bases, with 14 bases between. In nucleotides, the CDR3 is TGTGCCAGCACCCGGGGTTTGGGGCAAGAGACCCAGTACTTC. Amino acids: CASTRGLGQETQYF.

The chain is built from TRBV27 and TRBJ2-7; D possibly corresponds to TRBD1 (6 bases). The germline V gene has CDR1 MNHEY and CDR2 SMNVEV (reference sequence). V was clipped by 3 bases and J by 0 bases, with 9 bases between them. This CDR3 is built from 14 residues. The CDR3 spells CASSFLQGSYEQYF. As DNA, the CDR3 is TGTGCCAGCAGTTTTTTACAGGGCTCCTACGAGCAGTACTTC.